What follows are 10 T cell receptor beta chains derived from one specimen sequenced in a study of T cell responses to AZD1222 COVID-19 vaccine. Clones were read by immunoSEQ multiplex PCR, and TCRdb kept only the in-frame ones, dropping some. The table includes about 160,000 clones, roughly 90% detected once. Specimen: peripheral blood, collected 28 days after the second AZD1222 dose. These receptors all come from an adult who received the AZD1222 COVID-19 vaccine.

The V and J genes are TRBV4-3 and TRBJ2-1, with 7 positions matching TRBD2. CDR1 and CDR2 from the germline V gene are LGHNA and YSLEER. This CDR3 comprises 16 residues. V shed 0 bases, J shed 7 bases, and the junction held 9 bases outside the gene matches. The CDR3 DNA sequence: TGCGCCAGCAGCCAAGAAGCGCCTAGCGGCCTTAATGAGCAGTTCTTC. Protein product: CASSQEAPSGLNEQFF.

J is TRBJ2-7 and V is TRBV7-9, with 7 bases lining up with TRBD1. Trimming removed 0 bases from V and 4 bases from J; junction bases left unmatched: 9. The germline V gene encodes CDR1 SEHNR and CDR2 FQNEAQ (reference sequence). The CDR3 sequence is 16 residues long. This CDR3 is CASSLAYPGQNYEQYF. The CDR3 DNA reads TGTGCCAGCAGCTTAGCGTATCCGGGACAGAATTACGAGCAGTACTTC. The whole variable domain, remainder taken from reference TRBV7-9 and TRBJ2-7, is DTGVSQNPRHKITKRGQNVTFRCDPISEHNRLYWYRQTLGQGPEFLTYFQNEAQLEKSRLLSDRFSAERPKGSFSTLEIQRTEQGDSAMYLCASSLAYPGQNYEQYFGPGTRLTVT.

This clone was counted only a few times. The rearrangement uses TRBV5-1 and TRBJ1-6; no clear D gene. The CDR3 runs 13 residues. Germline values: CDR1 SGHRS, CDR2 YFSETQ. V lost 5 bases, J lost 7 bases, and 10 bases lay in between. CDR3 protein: CASREGNNSPLHF. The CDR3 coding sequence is TGCGCCAGCAGGGAGGGAAACAATTCACCCCTCCACTTT.

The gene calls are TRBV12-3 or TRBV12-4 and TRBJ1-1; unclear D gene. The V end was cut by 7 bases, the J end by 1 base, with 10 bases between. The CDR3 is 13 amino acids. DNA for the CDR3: TGTGCCAGCACCCCCGGAGAGAACACTGAAGCTTTCTTT. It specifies CASTPGENTEAFF.

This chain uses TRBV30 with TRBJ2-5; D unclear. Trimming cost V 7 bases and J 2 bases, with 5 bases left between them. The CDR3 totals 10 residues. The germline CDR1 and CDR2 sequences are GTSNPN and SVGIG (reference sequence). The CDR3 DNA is TGTGCCTCTTCACAAGAGACCCAGTACTTC. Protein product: CASSQETQYF.

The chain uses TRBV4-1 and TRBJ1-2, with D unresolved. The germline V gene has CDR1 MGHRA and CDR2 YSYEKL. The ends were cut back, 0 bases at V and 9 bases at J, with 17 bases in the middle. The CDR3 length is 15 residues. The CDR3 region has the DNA TGCGCCAGCAGCCAAGATCAGACTTTTAGATCTAGCTACACCTTC. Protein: CASSQDQTFRSSYTF.

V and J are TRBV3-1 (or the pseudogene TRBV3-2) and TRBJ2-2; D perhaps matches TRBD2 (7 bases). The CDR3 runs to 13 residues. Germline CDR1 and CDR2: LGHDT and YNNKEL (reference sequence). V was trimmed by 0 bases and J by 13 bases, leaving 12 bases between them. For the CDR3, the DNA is TGTGCCAGCAGCCAAGAGTGGGGGGGGCGGCTGTTTTTT. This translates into CASSQEWGGRLFF.

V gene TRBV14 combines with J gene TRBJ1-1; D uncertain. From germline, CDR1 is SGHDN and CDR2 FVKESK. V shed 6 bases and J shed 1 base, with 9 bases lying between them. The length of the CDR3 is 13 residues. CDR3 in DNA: TGTGCCAGCAGTTTCCATACGAACACTGAAGCTTTCTTT. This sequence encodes CASSFHTNTEAFF. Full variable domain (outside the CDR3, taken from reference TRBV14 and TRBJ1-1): EAGVTQFPSHSVIEKGQTVTLRCDPISGHDNLYWYRRVMGKEIKFLLHFVKESKQDESGMPNNRFLAERTGGTYSTLKVQPAELEDSGVYFCASSFHTNTEAFFGQGTRLTVV.

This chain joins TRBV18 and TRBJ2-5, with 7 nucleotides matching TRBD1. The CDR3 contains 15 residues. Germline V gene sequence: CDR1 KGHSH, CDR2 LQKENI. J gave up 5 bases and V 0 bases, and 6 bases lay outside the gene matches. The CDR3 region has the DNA TGTGCCAGCTCACCACCGGGACAGAGGAGGGAGACCCAGTACTTC. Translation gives CASSPPGQRRETQYF.

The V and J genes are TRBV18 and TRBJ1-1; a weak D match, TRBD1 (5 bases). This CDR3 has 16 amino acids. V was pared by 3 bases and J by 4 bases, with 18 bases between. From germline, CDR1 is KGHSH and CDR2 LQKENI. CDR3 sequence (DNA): TGTGCCAGCTCACCCAGGGACCGCGGGAGGTCCACTGAAGCTTTCTTT. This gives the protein CASSPRDRGRSTEAFF.